This is a list of T cell receptor beta chains from one sample in a study of technical replicates of blood from several donors. The assay was immunoSEQ multiplex PCR, and TCRdb's table has in-frame clones only and misses some. The sample has roughly 81,000 clones; roughly 97% are singletons. Sequencing was done on a sample of T cells isolated from PBMCs. The receptors shown here come from a human donor in good health. Both conserved end residues are part of each CDR3. The order of the fields is D gene, clone size, V gene, J gene, CDR3 protein, CDR3 DNA. A D gene is named only where the DNA matches it firmly. Size values are once, few and many counts, or a class for expanded clones, and some rows have none.

>TRBD2|NA|TRBV4-1|TRBJ2-2
CASSQSGGLNTGELFF
TGCGCCAGCAGCCAGAGCGGGGGACTCAACACCGGGGAGCTGTTTTTT
>NA|NA|TRBV5-5|TRBJ2-5
CASSLGQVSQETQYF
TGTGCCAGCAGCTTGGGACAGGTCAGTCAAGAGACCCAGTACTTC
>NA|NA|TRBV5-4|TRBJ2-1
CASSLGPGLSYNEQFF
TGTGCCAGCAGCTTGGGTCCGGGACTCTCCTACAATGAGCAGTTCTTC
>TRBD1|NA|TRBV5-1|TRBJ1-4
CASSRDSPNEKLFF
TGCGCCAGCAGCCGGGACAGTCCTAATGAAAAACTGTTTTTT
>TRBD2|once|TRBV9|TRBJ2-2
CASSVSSGTGELFF
TGTGCCAGCAGCGTTTCTAGCGGGACCGGGGAGCTGTTTTTT
>TRBD1|NA|TRBV25-1|TRBJ2-5
CASIDRALVTQYF
TGTGCCAGCATCGACAGGGCCCTTGTGACCCAGTACTTC
>TRBD1|NA|TRBV6-5|TRBJ2-2
CASTDRGYTGELFF
TGTGCCAGCACCGACAGGGGTTACACCGGGGAGCTGTTTTTT
>TRBD1|NA|TRBV15|TRBJ1-6
CATSGTGEASPLHF
TGTGCCACCTCGGGGACAGGCGAAGCTTCACCCCTCCACTTT
>NA|once|TRBV11-2|TRBJ2-3
CASSLAGDTDTQYF
TGTGCCAGCAGCTTAGCGGGGGACACAGATACGCAGTATTTT
>NA|NA|TRBV30|TRBJ1-1
CAWSKVRGGHWNTEAFF
TGTGCCTGGAGTAAAGTACGGGGAGGTCACTGGAACACTGAAGCTTTCTTT
>TRBD2|NA|TRBV7-3|TRBJ2-3
CASSSWTSGGLADTQYF
TGTGCCAGCAGCTCCTGGACTAGCGGGGGGTTGGCAGATACGCAGTATTTT
>NA|NA|TRBV19|TRBJ2-2
CASSPRRRGNTGELFF
TGTGCCAGTAGTCCCCGAAGGAGAGGGAACACCGGGGAGCTGTTTTTT
>NA|NA|TRBV5-5|TRBJ2-7
CASEGASDEQYF
TGTGCCAGCGAGGGGGCTAGCGACGAGCAGTACTTC
>NA|NA|TRBV2|TRBJ2-2
CASSVQPGANTGELFF
TGTGCCAGCAGTGTTCAGCCCGGAGCGAACACCGGGGAGCTGTTTTTT
>TRBD2|NA|TRBV5-1|TRBJ2-7
CASMAVWTSGSKEQYF
TGCGCCAGCATGGCGGTATGGACTAGCGGGAGTAAAGAGCAGTACTTC
>NA|NA|TRBV6-5|TRBJ2-3
CASTDRFTDTQYF
TGTGCCAGCACCGACAGATTCACAGATACGCAGTATTTT
>NA|NA|TRBV7-9|TRBJ2-1
CASSFWSAGIYNEQFF
TGTGCCAGCAGCTTTTGGAGCGCCGGAATTTACAATGAGCAGTTCTTC
>TRBD1|NA|TRBV19|TRBJ1-2
CASSIPSGQGGGYTF
TGTGCCAGTAGTATCCCCTCGGGACAGGGCGGCGGCTACACCTTC
>NA|NA|TRBV14|TRBJ1-1
CASSYAAGRGTEAFF
TGTGCCAGCAGCTATGCGGCGGGAAGGGGCACTGAAGCTTTCTTT
>NA|NA|TRBV28|TRBJ2-7
CASSFTGFGQYEQYF
TGTGCCAGCAGTTTCACAGGATTTGGGCAATACGAGCAGTACTTC
>TRBD1|NA|TRBV5-1|TRBJ2-7
CASAVDRASYEQYF
TGCGCCAGCGCCGTAGACAGGGCCTCCTACGAGCAGTACTTC
>TRBD1|once|TRBV7-9|TRBJ2-7
CASIRSATGAYEQYF
TGTGCCAGCATCCGATCGGCGACAGGGGCCTACGAGCAGTACTTC